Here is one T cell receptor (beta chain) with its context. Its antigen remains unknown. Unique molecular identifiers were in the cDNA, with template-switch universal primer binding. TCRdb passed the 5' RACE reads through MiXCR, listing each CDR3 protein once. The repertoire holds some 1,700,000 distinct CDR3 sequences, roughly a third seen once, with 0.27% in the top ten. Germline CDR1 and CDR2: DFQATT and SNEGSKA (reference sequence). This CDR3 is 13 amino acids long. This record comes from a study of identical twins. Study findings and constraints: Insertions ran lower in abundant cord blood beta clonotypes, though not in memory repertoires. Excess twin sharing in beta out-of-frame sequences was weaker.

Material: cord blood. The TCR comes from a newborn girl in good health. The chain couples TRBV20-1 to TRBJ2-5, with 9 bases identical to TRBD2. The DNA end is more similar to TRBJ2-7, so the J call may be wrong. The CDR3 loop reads CSASSGGRGEQYF. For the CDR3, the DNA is TGCAGTGCTAGTAGCGGGGGACGAGGCGAGCAGTACTTC.